The sequence of this TCR beta chain was determined in a study of shared clonotypes between healthy human individuals. On this clone itself: Its antigen is unknown. Germline and junction disagree at one end, which may indicate a read error.

Findings and limits, study-wide: Among the subsets, naive ones generally showed larger estimated richness than memory ones. Shared clonotypes: 4.5% to 5% naive CD4, about 3.3% naive CD8, around 2.2% memory CD4, approximately 0.4% memory CD8.

It was about 210 ng DNA, about 30,000 T cell genomes, that sorted-subset replicate PCRs used. Data came from immunoSEQ multiplex PCR; TCRdb stores just in-frame clones and leaves some out. Of 2 million to 3 million clones in the sample, under 95% were seen once. Germline CDR1 reads LGHNT; CDR2 reads FRNRAP. The CDR3 consists of 14 residues. The origin of this receptor is a young man in good health. Some clones in this sample may be carry-over from other donors' samples. The sample was naive CD4+ T cells from PBMCs. The subset is: CD45RA+ positively selected. The chain couples TRBV12-5 to TRBJ2-1; 7 nucleotides line up with TRBD2. CDR3 loop: CASGPFRDYNEQFF. DNA of the CDR3: TGTGCTAGTGGTCCTTTCCGGGACTACAATGAACAGTTCTTC.